This TCR beta chain came from a study of T cells in tuberculosis. Study-level results: Active tuberculosis patients had shorter CDR3-alpha; the beta difference was nonsignificant.

Germline CDR1 is LNHNV and CDR2 is YYDKDF (reference sequence). CDR3 length equals 15 residues. V shed 0 bases and J 7 bases; nucleotides not matched to a gene: 7. Comment on this clone: What it binds is unknown.

The data were produced by immunoSEQ multiplex PCR, yet TCRdb's version contains in-frame clones alone and is incomplete. The sample includes 35,000 to 50,000 clones, around 94% seen only once; the top ten take under 2%. The specimen sequenced was PBMCs. This clonotype was obtained from a donor between 10 and 29 years old with latent tuberculosis or without tuberculosis infection. Some clones in this sample may be carry-over from other donors' samples. The gene calls are TRBV15 and TRBJ1-2; 8 positions match TRBD1. The CDR3 region has the DNA TGTGCCACCAGCAGAGATCAGGGGGCGCTGGGTGGCTACACCTTC. Protein: CATSRDQGALGGYTF.